This T cell receptor (beta chain) was profiled in a study of early T cells in non-severe SARS-CoV-2 infection. Overall study: Chains from this unsorted whole-blood bulk RNA could not be paired. Study findings and constraints: VDJdb matching, biased toward anti-spike CD8 responses, missed private and CD4 specificities.

With regard to this clonotype: The antigen remains undetermined.

This CDR3 is built from 15 residues. Germline CDR1 and CDR2: DFQATT and SNEGSKA (reference sequence). The trim removed 3 bases at V and 0 bases at J, leaving 3 bases unmatched. Each single cDNA molecule received a unique molecular identifier. Each CDR3 protein gets one entry after TCRdb re-called the 5' RACE reads with MiXCR. The data show more than 60,000 distinct CDR3 sequences, less than 5.5% seen once. Specimen: whole blood. The chain employs TRBV20-1 and TRBJ2-2; 8 nucleotides agree with TRBD1. The TCR originated in an adult who was a healthcare worker with PCR-confirmed SARS-CoV-2 infection or an uninfected control (not recorded which). The DNA of the CDR3 is TGCAGTGCTAGGGACAGGGTTTCGAACACCGGGGAGCTGTTTTTT. It translates to CSARDRVSNTGELFF.